Listed here are 5 T cell receptor beta chains from one sample, sequenced in a study of blood T cell repertoires in COVID-19. Sequenced by immunoSEQ multiplex PCR; TCRdb stores in-frame clones only, minus some. This repertoire shows approximately 230,000 clones, around 85% found once; its top ten account for around 8.9%. Source material: peripheral blood. These TCRs come from an elderly man with acute or convalescent COVID-19.

The chain employs TRBV29-1 and TRBJ2-5, with TRBD1 matching over 10 bases. The germline gives CDR1 SQVTM, CDR2 ANQGSEA. The CDR3 spans 13 residues. Unmatched junction bases numbered 0, after V lost 4 bases and J lost 1 base. The CDR3 DNA reads TGCAGCGTTGGACAGGGGGCCCAAGAGACCCAGTACTTC. It is translated as CSVGQGAQETQYF.

V gene TRBV7-8 combines with J gene TRBJ2-1; 8 positions agree with TRBD1. V was clipped by 5 bases and J by 7 bases; unmatched bases: 10. In germline, CDR1 is SGHVS, CDR2 FQNEAQ. The CDR3 is made up of 15 amino acids. CDR3 in DNA: TGTGCCAGCAGCAACCGGGACAGGTGGGGGAATGAGCAGTTCTTC. Its protein product is CASSNRDRWGNEQFF.

V usage is TRBV5-6 and J usage is TRBJ2-3, with 7 bases matching TRBD1. In germline, CDR1 is SGHDT, CDR2 YYEEEE. This CDR3 has 14 residues. The J segment lost 4 bases and the V segment lost 5 bases, leaving 7 bases of the junction unmatched. The chain's CDR3 is CASSRQGVSDTQYF. In nucleotides, the CDR3 is TGTGCCAGCAGTCGACAGGGAGTCTCAGATACGCAGTATTTT.

The table lists this clone with a count of one. The rearrangement joins TRBV6-5 to TRBJ2-3; D not certain. Germline assignment: CDR1 MNHEY and CDR2 SVGAGI. V dropped 0 bases and J dropped 6 bases, with 13 bases sitting between them. The CDR3 loop spans 15 amino acids. In DNA form, the CDR3 reads TGTGCCAGCAGTTACTCACAGTACAATGTGGATACGCAGTATTTT. It is translated as CASSYSQYNVDTQYF.

The chain has TRBV18 and TRBJ2-7; possibly TRBD2 for D (5 bases). Per germline, CDR1 KGHSH and CDR2 LQKENI. Deletions cut 6 bases from V and 2 bases from J, with 11 bases between. The CDR3 length is 13 residues. The CDR3 bases are TGTGCCAGCTCCGGGATGTCCGCCTACGAGCAGTACTTC. This translates into CASSGMSAYEQYF.